What follows are 26 T cell receptor beta chains derived from one specimen sequenced in a study of blood T cell repertoires in COVID-19. Repertoires were generated with immunoSEQ multiplex PCR, while TCRdb's copy carries only in-frame clones and drops some. This table has about 57,000 clones, about 85% appearing once. The sequenced sample consisted of peripheral blood. These receptors were collected from an elderly woman with COVID-19, enrolled during active disease.

The rearrangement uses TRBV5-1 and TRBJ1-2; D unclear. Germline V CDR1 and CDR2: SGHRS, YFSETQ. The CDR3 spans 12 residues. The V gene lost 4 bases and the J gene lost 3 bases, with 7 bases spanning the gap. The CDR3 loop is CASSPADYGYTF. CDR3 sequence (DNA): TGCGCCAGCAGCCCCGCAGACTATGGCTACACCTTC.

The chain uses TRBV5-4 and TRBJ2-3, with TRBD2 identical over 12 bases. V was pared by 5 bases and J by 8 bases, with 12 bases of the junction left unmatched. CDR1 and CDR2 from the germline V gene are SGHNT and YYREEE (reference sequence). The CDR3 extends over 16 amino acids. As DNA, the CDR3 is TGTGCCAGCAGTCAGACTAGCGGGGGTGCCGTAATTACGCAGTATTTT. This sequence encodes CASSQTSGGAVITQYF.

The chain joins TRBV5-1 to TRBJ2-7; 7 positions match TRBD1. The CDR3 length is 15 residues. The germline V gene encodes CDR1 SGHRS and CDR2 YFSETQ. V lost 4 bases, J lost 12 bases, and 19 bases stayed unmatched. The CDR3 nucleotides are TGCGCCAGCAGCGTCGAAGCCCGACAGGGTCGGGCCAGGTACTTC. Its protein product is CASSVEARQGRARYF.

V usage is TRBV5-5 and J usage is TRBJ2-1; possibly TRBD2 for D (5 bases). The germline V gene has CDR1 SGHKS and CDR2 YYEKEE (reference sequence). The CDR3 is made up of 14 amino acids. V lost 1 base and J 9 bases, leaving 14 bases between the germline ends. CDR3 DNA: TGTGCCAGCAGCTTGTCGGGGTCGATGGTTGAGCAGTTCTTC. Protein: CASSLSGSMVEQFF.

The chain employs TRBV25-1 and TRBJ2-1, with a tentative D call TRBD1 (5 bases). The CDR3 has 16 amino acids. CDR1 is MGHDK and CDR2 is SYGVNS in the germline V gene. The ends were cut back, 0 bases at V and 4 bases at J, with 13 bases in the middle. This CDR3 reads CASSEYMGLGYNEQFF. CDR3 bases: TGTGCCAGCAGTGAATACATGGGGCTGGGGTACAATGAGCAGTTCTTC.

CDR3 in DNA: TGTGCCAGCAGCAAGACAGGGGTGGGGGCCTATGGCTACACCTTC. Translation: CASSKTGVGAYGYTF. The chain recombines TRBV9 with TRBJ1-2; 8 bases are a match to TRBD1. V gave up 4 bases and J gave up 4 bases; unmatched junction bases: 9. The CDR3 spans 15 residues. In germline, CDR1 is SGDLS, CDR2 YYNGEE.

The chain combines TRBV7-8 with TRBJ1-1; 7 nucleotides align to TRBD1. Germline V gene data show CDR1 as SGHVS and CDR2 as FQNEAQ. J gave up 1 base and V 2 bases, and 1 base lay outside the gene matches. The CDR3 is 14 residues long. The CDR3 reads CASSLRQGNTEAFF. CDR3 nucleotide sequence: TGTGCCAGCAGCTTACGACAGGGGAACACTGAAGCTTTCTTT.

This chain links TRBV29-1 with TRBJ2-1; 7 nucleotides line up with TRBD1. CDR1 and CDR2 from the germline V gene are SQVTM and ANQGSEA. Trimming removed 7 bases from V and 7 bases from J; junction bases left unmatched: 13. The length of the CDR3 is 14 residues. CDR3 region: CSAGPSGQQNEQFF. The CDR3 coding sequence is TGCAGCGCTGGTCCTTCGGGACAGCAAAATGAGCAGTTCTTC.

The sample holds a few counts of this clone. The chain couples TRBV5-1 to TRBJ1-3, with D maybe TRBD1 (5 bases). Germline lookup yields CDR1 SGHRS and CDR2 YFSETQ. The CDR3 length is 15 residues. Deletions cut 5 bases from V and 1 base from J, with 13 bases between. The CDR3 loop reads CASSPEHRSGNTIYF. The CDR3 nucleotides are TGCGCCAGCAGTCCTGAACACAGGTCTGGAAACACCATATATTTT.

This clone turned up a few times. The gene calls are TRBV14 and TRBJ1-1, with TRBD1 matching 7 bases. The trim removed 4 bases at V and 1 base at J, leaving 9 bases unmatched. The CDR3 length is 16 residues. CDR1 and CDR2 from the germline V gene are SGHDN and FVKESK. The CDR3 nucleotides are TGTGCCAGCAGCCCTACCGCAAACAGGGGGAACACTGAAGCTTTCTTT. As protein: CASSPTANRGNTEAFF.

This clone has a single count. Here the CDR3 reads CASHGSSVGTDTQYF. The CDR3 DNA reads TGTGCCAGCCATGGGAGCAGCGTCGGCACAGATACGCAGTATTTT. V gene TRBV6-5 combines with J gene TRBJ2-3; D is perhaps TRBD2 (5 bases). CDR1 is MNHEY, CDR2 SVGAGI, per germline. CDR3 length equals 15 residues. The V end was cut by 8 bases, the J end by 1 base, with 16 bases between.

This chain uses TRBV30 with TRBJ2-3, with 11 bases aligning to TRBD2. After removal of 4 bases from V and 7 bases from J, the junction contained 4 bases not matched to a gene. Germline V CDR1 and CDR2: GTSNPN, SVGIG (reference sequence). The CDR3 has 13 residues. Here the CDR3 DNA reads TGTGCCTGGAAAACTAGCGGGGGTAATACGCAGTATTTT. The encoded protein is CAWKTSGGNTQYF.

This chain links TRBV5-1 with TRBJ2-2, with TRBD1 identical over 10 bases. This CDR3 has 15 residues. Germline V CDR1 and CDR2: SGHRS, YFSETQ. The J segment lost 5 bases and the V segment lost 7 bases, leaving 8 bases of the junction unmatched. CDR3 amino acids: CASQTGTGETGELFF. The DNA for the CDR3 is TGCGCCAGCCAAACAGGGACAGGGGAAACCGGGGAGCTGTTTTTT.

The V and J genes are TRBV24-1 and TRBJ2-7; D is undetermined. Trimming removed 2 bases from V and 4 bases from J, with 8 bases in between. Germline values: CDR1 KGHDR, CDR2 SFDVKD. The CDR3 has 13 amino acids. For the CDR3, the DNA is TGTGCCACCAGTGATTCATCCGGGTACGAGCAGTACTTC. Its protein product is CATSDSSGYEQYF.

This chain connects TRBV7-9 to TRBJ1-3, with D perhaps TRBD1 (5 bases). The CDR3 is 15 residues long. The germline V gene encodes CDR1 SEHNR and CDR2 FQNEAQ (reference sequence). Trimming removed 5 bases at V and 0 bases at J, with 11 bases between. Here the CDR3 reads CASSLQASSGNTIYF. In nucleotides, the CDR3 is TGTGCCAGCAGCCTACAGGCGAGCTCTGGAAACACCATATATTTT.

The V gene is TRBV7-8, the J gene TRBJ2-4; 10 bases align to TRBD1. From germline, CDR1 is SGHVS and CDR2 FQNEAQ. Losses at the gene ends were 5 bases for V and 2 bases for J; bases not matched to a gene: 12. The CDR3 length is 18 residues. The CDR3 spells CASSPYGTGAESKNIQYF. CDR3 in DNA: TGTGCCAGCAGCCCCTACGGGACAGGGGCCGAGTCCAAAAACATTCAGTACTTC.

The V call is TRBV6-5, the J call TRBJ2-1, with TRBD1 matching 7 bases. Germline lookup yields CDR1 MNHEY and CDR2 SVGAGI. Trimming cost V 6 bases and J 2 bases; bases outside gene matches: 7. The CDR3 runs to 15 residues. The DNA for the CDR3 is TGTGCCAGCAGCCGAAGACAGGGAACCTACAATGAGCAGTTCTTC. Amino acid sequence: CASSRRQGTYNEQFF.

V usage is TRBV7-2 and J usage is TRBJ2-3; TRBD2 matches 11 bases. The CDR3 has 15 residues. Germline V gene sequence: CDR1 SGHTA, CDR2 FQGNSA. After removal of 4 bases from V and 5 bases from J, the junction contained 5 bases not matched to a gene. The CDR3 DNA is TGTGCCAGCAGCTCCTTAGCGGGGGGGCGAGATACGCAGTATTTT. Amino acid sequence: CASSSLAGGRDTQYF.

This CDR3 is CASSFGLGYGYTF. The DNA of the CDR3 is TGCGCCAGCAGCTTCGGGTTGGGTTATGGCTACACCTTC. The chain carries TRBV5-1 and TRBJ1-2, with no clear D. V shed 2 bases and J shed 5 bases, with 10 bases lying between them. The V gene's germline CDR1 is SGHRS and CDR2 YFSETQ. The CDR3 is 13 amino acids. Full variable domain (rest looked up from reference TRBV5-1 and TRBJ1-2): KAGVTQTPRYLIKTRGQQVTLSCSPISGHRSVSWYQQTPGQGLQFLFEYFSETQRNKGNFPGRFSGRQFSNSRSEMNVSTLELGDSALYLCASSFGLGYGYTFGSGTRLTVV.

The genes are TRBV13 and TRBJ2-5; D remains ambiguous. Between the trimmed V and J ends, which lost 8 bases and 0 bases, there was a span of 16 bases. The CDR3 totals 15 residues. CDR1 PRHDT and CDR2 FYEKMQ come from the germline V gene (reference sequence). Here the CDR3 reads CASSDRTANQETQYF. DNA for the CDR3: TGTGCCAGCTCCGATCGCACCGCTAACCAAGAGACCCAGTACTTC.

This chain joins TRBV5-1 and TRBJ2-7, with unresolved D. CDR1 and CDR2 (germline): SGHRS, YFSETQ. V gave up 7 bases and J gave up 0 bases, with 20 bases separating them. The CDR3 consists of 16 residues. The CDR3 DNA sequence: TGCGCCAGCTTCTATTTTATCGAGGCTCTCTCCTACGAGCAGTACTTC. Encoded protein: CASFYFIEALSYEQYF.

The rearrangement links TRBV5-1 to TRBJ2-3; D may be TRBD1 (6 bases). The CDR3 is made up of 13 amino acids. The germline V and J ends were trimmed by 7 bases and 4 bases, with 13 bases remaining between them. Germline CDR1 SGHRS, CDR2 YFSETQ. The CDR3 region is CASFQGLADTQYF. In DNA, the CDR3 is TGCGCCAGCTTTCAGGGGCTGGCAGATACGCAGTATTTT.

Worth noting for this clone: Its ends do not fully match the called genes, so a read error is possible. V is TRBV7-8 and J is TRBJ1-1; D not certain. The CDR3 totals 12 residues. From germline, CDR1 is SGHVS and CDR2 FQNEAQ. The CDR3 reads CASSLATTEPFF. As DNA, the CDR3 is TGTGCCAGCAGCTTAGCGACGACTGAACCTTTCTTT.

The V gene is TRBV6-6, the J gene TRBJ2-1, with 9 nucleotides matching TRBD1. V was clipped by 5 bases and J by 12 bases; unmatched bases: 5. The CDR3 extends over 12 amino acids. CDR1 MNHNY and CDR2 SVGAGI come from the germline V gene (reference sequence). CDR3: CASSPDRGVQFF. The DNA of the CDR3 is TGTGCCAGCAGTCCGGACAGGGGAGTGCAGTTCTTC.

The rearrangement links TRBV27 to TRBJ1-6; 7 nucleotides match TRBD1. The CDR3 is made up of 15 amino acids. The germline V gene encodes CDR1 MNHEY and CDR2 SMNVEV (reference sequence). The V segment lost 2 bases and the J segment 7 bases; nucleotides outside the gene matches: 5. The CDR3 is CASSLVGRGNSPLHF. The CDR3 nucleotides read TGTGCCAGCAGTTTAGTTGGCAGGGGGAATTCACCCCTCCACTTT.

The chain links TRBV18 to TRBJ2-1; no clear D. V lost 0 bases to trimming and J lost 0 bases, with 3 bases between them. Per germline, CDR1 KGHSH and CDR2 LQKENI. The CDR3 is made up of 14 amino acids. CDR3 sequence: CASSPPSSYNEQFF. The CDR3 DNA is TGTGCCAGCTCACCACCGAGCTCCTACAATGAGCAGTTCTTC.